These T cell receptor beta chains were read from a single sample in a study of T cells after yellow fever vaccination. TCRdb passed the 5' RACE reads through MiXCR, listing each CDR3 protein once. This sample has a few hundred thousand distinct CDR3 sequences, with roughly 19% found just once. Sample: PBMCs, taken 15 days after the yellow fever booster vaccination. The source of these receptors is a young man who received the YFV17D yellow fever vaccine. The CDR3 runs from the conserved cysteine through the conserved F or W. Each record gives: clone size, V gene, J gene, CDR3 protein. Expanded clones get a size class; other rows say once, few or many, or leave the size out.

>few|TRBV10-3|TRBJ1-5
CAIGQDLNSNQPQHF
>once|TRBV20-1|TRBJ1-5
CSARDRIFQYNQPQHF
>NA|TRBV19|TRBJ1-5
CASSTQAQDQPQHF
>NA|TRBV5-1|TRBJ1-1
CASSGQGTEAFF
>NA|TRBV5-1|TRBJ2-3
CASRPGLAGGYISTDTQYF
>NA|TRBV19|TRBJ2-5
CASSIAAAVETQYF
>few|TRBV24-1|TRBJ2-1
CATSEDSESSYNEQFF
>NA|TRBV5-1|TRBJ2-3
CASSLRAGKDPYF
>NA|TRBV5-1|TRBJ1-4
CASSLWETNEKLFF
>NA|TRBV11-2|TRBJ2-7
CASSLIRAPYEQYF
>NA|TRBV29-1|TRBJ1-1
CSAWTTLDTEAFF
>many|TRBV5-1|TRBJ2-7
CASSLTGNYEQYF
>few|TRBV7-2|TRBJ2-1
CASSLMTVNEQFF
>NA|TRBV6-1|TRBJ1-1
CASSQNRGWRLGAAFF
>few|TRBV7-2|TRBJ2-3
CASSLEVSTDTQYF
>NA|TRBV11-3|TRBJ2-2
CASSLDASRRELFF
>NA|TRBV5-4|TRBJ2-5
CASSPDPPTQYF
>NA|TRBV12-3/TRBV12-4|TRBJ2-1
CASSTFKGDEQFF
>few|TRBV28|TRBJ1-4
CASRTGGGKLFF
>NA|TRBV4-3|TRBJ2-5
CASSQAGGRGETQYF
>NA|TRBV20-1|TRBJ2-3
CSARVGGRGWDTQYF
>many|TRBV7-2|TRBJ1-2
CASSFMANGYTF
>NA|TRBV12-3/TRBV12-4|TRBJ1-6
CASSLTGVNSPLHF